This T cell receptor beta chain was profiled in a study of blood T cells in healthy people across ages. Then a second PCR, running about 6 to 11 cycles, was carried out with a sample-barcoded 5' primer and a J-beta primer mix. TCRdb ran MiXCR on the 5' RACE reads and lists one entry per CDR3 protein. The data show about 780,000 distinct CDR3 sequences, with about half seen just once and around 18% held by the top ten. There were healthy Caucasian individuals from Russia, aged roughly 6 to 90, serving as donors. Every donor contributed roughly 10 milliliters of peripheral blood by blood draw. For this clonotype: Antigen unknown.

CDR3 length equals 15 residues. Trimming took 5 bases from V and 6 from J, leaving 17 bases between them. Germline V gives CDR1 SGHTA, CDR2 FQGNSA. Findings and limits, study-wide: Per million T cells, TCR beta diversity dropped about linearly as age rose.

The TCR sequence derives from a man aged 80 or over in good health. Material: blood. The rearrangement links TRBV7-2 to TRBJ2-4; TRBD1 is a possible D gene (5 bases). The CDR3 here is CASSHVSQGGNIQYF. CDR3 in DNA: TGTGCCAGCAGCCACGTTTCTCAGGGTGGAAACATTCAGTACTTC.